Listed below are T cell receptor beta chains from one sample, sequenced in a study of cytomegalovirus exposure and HLA in healthy donors. The assay was immunoSEQ multiplex PCR, and TCRdb's table has in-frame clones only and misses some. The sample holds more than 85,000 clones; around nine tenths are singletons and the top ten take over 1.1%. The sequenced sample was PBMCs. These receptors were collected from a woman aged 25 to 39 in good health and CMV-seropositive. Both conserved end residues are part of each CDR3. The order of the fields is clone size, V gene, J gene, D gene, CDR3 length, CDR3 DNA, CDR3 protein. The D gene is left open where the match is weak. Only part of the rows carry a size: once, few, many, or a class if the clone is expanded.

.	TRBV4-3	TRBJ1-3	.	15	TGCGCCAGCAGCCAAGGTGGACAGCTTGGAAACACCATATATTTT	CASSQGGQLGNTIYF
.	TRBV19	TRBJ1-5	.	13	TGTGCCAGTAGTATAGCGGGGAATCAGCCCCAGCATTTT	CASSIAGNQPQHF
.	TRBV29-1	TRBJ2-6	.	13	TGCAGCGTTGAAGCCGCTGGGGCCAACGTCCTGACTTTC	CSVEAAGANVLTF
.	TRBV6-6	TRBJ1-1	.	13	TGTGCCAGCAGTATCAGGGGTAACACTGAAGCTTTCTTT	CASSIRGNTEAFF
.	TRBV6-6	TRBJ2-5	TRBD2	16	TGTGCCAGCAGTCGGACTAGCGGGGGGGCCCGGGAGACCCAGTACTTC	CASSRTSGGARETQYF
few	TRBV9	TRBJ1-1	.	15	TGTGCCAGCAGCGTAGGGACAGCCCTGAACACTGAAGCTTTCTTT	CASSVGTALNTEAFF
.	TRBV10-1	TRBJ2-7	.	10	TGCGCCAGCGAGGGCCGGGACTGGCTCTTC	CASEGRDWLF
.	TRBV7-3	TRBJ2-2	TRBD2	17	TGTGCCAGCAGCTCGTCCGCTCTAGCGGGGAGCACCGGGGAGCTGTTTTTT	CASSSSALAGSTGELFF
.	TRBV5-1	TRBJ2-3	.	15	TGCGCCAGCAGTCAACAGGGAACTAGCACAGATACGCAGTATTTT	CASSQQGTSTDTQYF
.	TRBV5-6	TRBJ2-7	.	14	TGTGCCAGCAGCTGGGGCAGGAGCCCATACGAGCAGTACTTC	CASSWGRSPYEQYF
.	TRBV7-2	TRBJ2-1	TRBD2	15	TGTGCCAGCAGCCCCCAGCGGGGACCCTACAATGAGCAGTTCTTC	CASSPQRGPYNEQFF
.	TRBV9	TRBJ1-1	TRBD1	16	TGTGCCAGCAGCCCCCCCTCCGGAGGGGGCGCCACTGAAGCTTTCTTT	CASSPPSGGGATEAFF
.	TRBV9	TRBJ2-3	.	18	TGTGCCAGCAGCGTACGGGACTTTGCGGGGATTAGCACAGATACGCAGTATTTT	CASSVRDFAGISTDTQYF
.	TRBV29-1	TRBJ2-5	.	14	TGCAGCGTTCGTGTGAATTGGGGGGTCAGGGCCCAGTACTTC	CSVRVNWGVRAQYF
.	TRBV30	TRBJ2-1	.	15	TGTGCCTGGAAAGCCCGTCTACTCACCTACAATGAGCAGTTCTTC	CAWKARLLTYNEQFF
.	TRBV5-1	TRBJ1-2	.	16	TGCGCCAGCAGCATCTATGGGGGACACAGTAACTATGGCTACACCTTC	CASSIYGGHSNYGYTF
.	TRBV2	TRBJ1-1	.	15	TGTGCCAGCAGTGTAAGTAAGGGGAAATACACTGAAGCTTTCTTT	CASSVSKGKYTEAFF
.	TRBV27	TRBJ2-1	TRBD1	15	TGTGCCAGCAGTTTGGGCAGGGGGTCCTACAATGAGCAGTTCTTC	CASSLGRGSYNEQFF
.	TRBV7-8	TRBJ1-2	.	15	TGTGCCAGCAGCTCCACCAGGTTTTGGCAAGGTGGCTACACCTTC	CASSSTRFWQGGYTF
.	TRBV7-2	TRBJ2-3	TRBD1	16	TGTGCCAGCAGCTTAGGGGGGACAGGAAGCACAGATACGCAGTATTTT	CASSLGGTGSTDTQYF
.	TRBV4-1	TRBJ2-5	TRBD2	17	TGCGCCAGCAGCCAAACGACCCTAGCGGGAGGGCCGAAGACCCAGTACTTC	CASSQTTLAGGPKTQYF
.	TRBV5-1	TRBJ2-5	.	13	TGCGCCAGCAGCTTGGGAGCGCAAGAGACCCAGTACTTC	CASSLGAQETQYF
.	TRBV6-6	TRBJ2-1	TRBD2	16	TGTGCCAGCAGTTCGGGACTAGCGGGGGGCGGGGATGAGCAGTTCTTC	CASSSGLAGGGDEQFF
.	TRBV5-1	TRBJ2-5	.	15	TGCGCCAGCAGCTTGGCCCAGGGGGGTTCTGAGACCCAGTACTTC	CASSLAQGGSETQYF
.	TRBV13	TRBJ2-3	TRBD2	17	TGTGCCAGCAGCCGCAGACTAGCGGGGGGGAGAACAGATACGCAGTATTTT	CASSRRLAGGRTDTQYF
.	TRBV29-1	TRBJ2-7	TRBD1	17	TGCAGCGTTGAAGATCGGCGGTGGACAGGGTGGGACTACGAGCAGTACTTC	CSVEDRRWTGWDYEQYF
.	TRBV7-9	TRBJ1-1	.	14	TGTGCCAGCAGCCCCAATGGAGGGAACACTGAAGCTTTCTTT	CASSPNGGNTEAFF
.	TRBV7-8	TRBJ2-2	TRBD2	18	TGTGCCAGCAGCTTAAAGACTAGCGGGGGAACGAACACCGGGGAGCTGTTTTTT	CASSLKTSGGTNTGELFF
.	TRBV11-1	TRBJ2-7	TRBD1	17	TGTGCCAGCAGCATCGACCGCTTACAGGGGCGGCAAGGGGAGCAGTACTTC	CASSIDRLQGRQGEQYF
.	TRBV18	TRBJ1-5	TRBD1	18	TGTGCCAGCTCACCACCACTAGGACAGGGATATAGCAATCAGCCCCAGCATTTT	CASSPPLGQGYSNQPQHF
few	TRBV9	TRBJ1-4	.	15	TGTGCCAGCAGCCTTAGTGGACAGTCTAATGAAAAACTGTTTTTT	CASSLSGQSNEKLFF
.	TRBV5-4	TRBJ2-3	TRBD2	17	TGTGCCAGCAGCGCCGCGTCTCTAGCGGGAGTCACAGATACGCAGTATTTT	CASSAASLAGVTDTQYF
.	TRBV18	TRBJ1-2	.	15	TGTGCCAGCTCACCGGGTATAAAAGGGGCCTATGGCTACACCTTC	CASSPGIKGAYGYTF
.	TRBV15	TRBJ2-1	TRBD2	16	TGTGCCACCAGCAACCCAACTAGCGGGAGCTGGAATGAGCAGTTCTTC	CATSNPTSGSWNEQFF
.	TRBV13	TRBJ2-3	.	12	TGTGCCAGCAGCTTATACACAGATACGCAGTATTTT	CASSLYTDTQYF
.	TRBV27	TRBJ2-3	TRBD2	15	TGTGCCAGCGGCGGGGCGGGAGCTAGCACAGATACGCAGTATTTT	CASGGAGASTDTQYF
.	TRBV27	TRBJ2-7	TRBD1	15	TGTGCCAGCAGCCGGACAGGGGAGGGATCCTACGAGCAGTACTTC	CASSRTGEGSYEQYF
once	TRBV30	TRBJ2-1	.	12	TGTGCCTGGAGTCTCCGGGTCTATGAGCAGTTCTTC	CAWSLRVYEQFF
.	TRBV5-1	TRBJ2-7	.	14	TGCGCCAGCAGCTTGGGAGCAGGGGCCTACGAGCAGTACTTC	CASSLGAGAYEQYF
.	TRBV7-7	TRBJ2-5	.	15	TGTGCTAGCAGCGCGGGACTTTTTTCATTTGAGACCCAGTACTTC	CASSAGLFSFETQYF
.	TRBV29-1	TRBJ2-3	TRBD2	17	TGCAGCGTTGTGTCCTTGCGGGGGATACAAGGCACAGATACGCAGTATTTT	CSVVSLRGIQGTDTQYF
.	TRBV19	TRBJ2-3	TRBD2	13	TGTGCCAGTAGCCGGGACTACGCAGATACGCAGTATTTT	CASSRDYADTQYF